This TCR beta chain was documented in a study of blood T cells in healthy people across ages. Together with a sample-barcoded 5' primer, a J-beta primer mix was included in a second PCR lasting about 7 to 12 cycles. MiXCR was run by TCRdb on the 5' RACE reads, yielding one entry per CDR3 protein. The table includes hundreds of thousands of distinct CDR3 sequences, roughly 56% detected once. This clonotype came up a few times. The CDR3 is 15 amino acids. Germline assignment: CDR1 SGHAT and CDR2 FQNNGV. V dropped 6 bases and J dropped 2 bases, with 11 bases sitting between them. This sequence was found in a man between 35 and 55 years old in good health. The chain recombines TRBV11-2 with TRBJ2-6, with a possible D match to TRBD1 (6 bases). Sample: blood. As DNA, the CDR3 is TGTGCCAGCAGTAGTGCAGGGGCTGGGGCCAACGTCCTGACTTTC. Translated, it gives CASSSAGAGANVLTF.